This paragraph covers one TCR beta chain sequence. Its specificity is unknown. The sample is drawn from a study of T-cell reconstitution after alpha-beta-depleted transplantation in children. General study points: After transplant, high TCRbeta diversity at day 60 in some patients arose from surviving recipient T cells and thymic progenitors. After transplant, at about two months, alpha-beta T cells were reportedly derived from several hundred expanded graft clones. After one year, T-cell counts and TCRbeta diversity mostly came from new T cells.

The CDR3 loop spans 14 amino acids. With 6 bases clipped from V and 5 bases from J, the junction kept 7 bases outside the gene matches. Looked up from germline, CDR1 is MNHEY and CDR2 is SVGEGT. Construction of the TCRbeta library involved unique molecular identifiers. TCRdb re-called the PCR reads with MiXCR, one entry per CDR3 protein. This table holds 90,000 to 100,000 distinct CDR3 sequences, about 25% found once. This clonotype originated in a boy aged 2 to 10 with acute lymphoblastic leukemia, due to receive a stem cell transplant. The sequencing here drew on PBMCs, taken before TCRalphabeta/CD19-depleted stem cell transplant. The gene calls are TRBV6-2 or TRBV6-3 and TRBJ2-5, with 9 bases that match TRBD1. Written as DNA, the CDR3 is TGTGCCAGCAGAGCCGGGACAGGGAAGGAGACCCAGTACTTC. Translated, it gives CASRAGTGKETQYF.